The sample holds a few counts of the clone carrying this TCR beta chain. This entry belongs to a study of blood T cell repertoires in COVID-19. The CDR3 is 16 amino acids. From germline, CDR1 is LGHNA and CDR2 YNFKEQ. V was shortened by 1 base and J by 2 bases, with 14 bases between the two germline ends. Assay used: immunoSEQ multiplex PCR; TCRdb lists only in-frame clones, some missing. There are 150,000 to 200,000 clones in the sample; roughly 79% occur only once, and 12% lies in the top ten. The receptor comes from an elderly woman with COVID-19, enrolled during active disease. What was sequenced was peripheral blood. This rearrangement joins TRBV4-2 to TRBJ1-2; D is possibly TRBD1 (5 bases). In DNA, the CDR3 is TGTGCCAGCAGCCAAGGCGGAGGGACCAGCAACTATGGCTACACCTTC. Protein: CASSQGGGTSNYGYTF.